This entry concerns a single TCR beta chain. The sample comes from a study of CD8+ T cells in alopecia areata. The treatment here: oral pan-JAK inhibitor, 5-10 mg twice daily. Peripheral blood samples and lesional scalp punch biopsies were obtained from alopecia areata patients. TCR sequencing used cDNA made by reverse transcription of extracted RNA. Clones were sequenced by immunoSEQ multiplex PCR, and TCRdb holds only the in-frame ones, with some missing. The sample comprises approximately 180,000 clones, 60% of which are singletons, and approximately 1% rests with the top ten. The specimen was CD4+ T cells sorted from blood, collected at week 24, from a patient treated with tofacitinib. This TCR derives from a human donor with alopecia areata.

CDR3 protein: CSARVSGANVLTF. The CDR3 coding sequence is TGCAGCGCCCGAGTCTCTGGGGCCAACGTCCTGACTTTC. The chain couples TRBV29-1 to TRBJ2-6, with D hard to call. CDR3 length: 13 amino acids. Per germline, CDR1 SQVTM and CDR2 ANQGSEA. Trimming removed 7 bases at V and 0 bases at J, with 7 bases between.